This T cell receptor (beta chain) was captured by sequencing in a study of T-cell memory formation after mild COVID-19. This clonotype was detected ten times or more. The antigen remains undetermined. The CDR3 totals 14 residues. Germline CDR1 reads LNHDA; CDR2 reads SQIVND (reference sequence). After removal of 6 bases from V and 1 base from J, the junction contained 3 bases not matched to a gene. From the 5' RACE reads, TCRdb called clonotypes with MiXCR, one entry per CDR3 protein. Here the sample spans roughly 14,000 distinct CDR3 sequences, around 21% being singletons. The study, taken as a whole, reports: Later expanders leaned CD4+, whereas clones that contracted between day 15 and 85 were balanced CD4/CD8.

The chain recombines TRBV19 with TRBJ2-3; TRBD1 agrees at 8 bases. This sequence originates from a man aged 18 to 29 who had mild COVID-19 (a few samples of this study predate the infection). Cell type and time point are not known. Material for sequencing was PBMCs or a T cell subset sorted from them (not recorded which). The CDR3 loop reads CASRTTGGTDTQYF. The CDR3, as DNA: TGTGCCAGTAGAACGACAGGGGGCACAGATACGCAGTATTTT.